The 8 T cell receptor beta chains in this list originate from one sample, sequenced in a study of shared clonotypes between healthy human individuals. TCRdb's copy holds only in-frame clones and misses some; the assay was immunoSEQ multiplex PCR. The data contain approximately 2,300,000 clones, 85% to 95% of them singletons. Source material: naive CD4+ T cells from PBMCs. The sample's subset: CD45RA+ positively selected. Receptors originate from a man between 18 and 35 years old in good health. Some clones in this sample may be carry-over from other donors' samples.

The chain uses TRBV18 and TRBJ1-4, with unresolved D. The CDR3 has 15 amino acids. Germline V CDR1 and CDR2: KGHSH, LQKENI. V was shortened by 2 bases and J by 8 bases, with 15 bases between the two germline ends. The CDR3 region is CASSPMDAGYEKLFF. The CDR3 DNA reads TGTGCCAGCTCACCAATGGATGCTGGATACGAAAAACTGTTTTTT.

V usage is TRBV5-4 and J usage is TRBJ1-1; a weak D match, TRBD1 (6 bases). Between the trimmed V and J ends, which lost 4 bases and 0 bases, there was a span of 16 bases. Germline CDR1 and CDR2: SGHNT and YYREEE (reference sequence). This CDR3 is 16 amino acids long. CDR3 DNA: TGTGCCAGCAGCCCGAAGCCGGGGGGCATGAACACTGAAGCTTTCTTT. Translated: CASSPKPGGMNTEAFF. The whole variable domain, remainder taken from reference TRBV5-4 and TRBJ1-1, is ETGVTQSPTHLIKTRGQQVTLRCSSQSGHNTVSWYQQALGQGPQFIFQYYREEENGRGNFPPRFSGLQFPNYSSELNVNALELDDSALYLCASSPKPGGMNTEAFFGQGTRLTVV.

This sequence joins TRBV9 and TRBJ2-1, with TRBD2 as a possible D gene (5 bases). V was shortened by 0 bases and J by 9 bases, with 13 bases between the two germline ends. Germline values: CDR1 SGDLS, CDR2 YYNGEE. The CDR3 has 14 amino acids. Here the CDR3 reads CASSVVDSAGEQFF. CDR3 coding DNA: TGTGCCAGCAGCGTAGTCGATTCGGCGGGTGAGCAGTTCTTC.

The rearrangement uses TRBV19 and TRBJ1-4, with D uncertain. CDR3 length equals 15 residues. V shed 3 bases and J shed 4 bases, with 12 bases lying between them. CDR1 and CDR2 (germline): LNHDA, SQIVND (reference sequence). Written as DNA, the CDR3 is TGTGCCAGTAGTATTGGCCGAGTCTTTAATGAAAAACTGTTTTTT. This translates into CASSIGRVFNEKLFF.

The chain employs TRBV18 and TRBJ1-3; D unresolved. Germline lookup yields CDR1 KGHSH and CDR2 LQKENI. This CDR3 comprises 15 residues. With 1 base removed from V and 2 bases from J, the gap between germline ends came to 9 bases. Here the CDR3 reads CASSPQSTTGNTIYF. The CDR3 region has the DNA TGTGCCAGCTCACCACAGTCCACCACTGGAAACACCATATATTTT. Together with reference TRBV18 and TRBJ1-3, the CDR3 gives the full variable domain: NAGVMQNPRHLVRRRGQEARLRCSPMKGHSHVYWYRQLPEEGLKFMVYLQKENIIDESGMPKERFSAEFPKEGPSILRIQQVVRGDSAAYFCASSPQSTTGNTIYFGEGSWLTVV.

The chain joins TRBV4-3 to TRBJ1-3; no reliable D call. Germline CDR1 reads LGHNA; CDR2 reads YSLEER. CDR3 length: 15 residues. The V gene lost 0 bases and the J gene lost 0 bases, with 6 bases spanning the gap. The CDR3 protein is CASSQDLASGNTIYF. The DNA for the CDR3 is TGCGCCAGCAGCCAAGACCTGGCCTCTGGAAACACCATATATTTT.

This rearrangement joins TRBV15 to TRBJ2-7; TRBD2 aligns across 11 bases. V was clipped by 1 base and J by 6 bases; unmatched bases: 5. The V gene's germline CDR1 is LNHNV and CDR2 YYDKDF (reference sequence). The CDR3 is 15 amino acids. The CDR3 DNA follows: TGTGCCACCAGCAGAGTGCTAGCGGGAGGCTCCGAGCAGTACTTC. Residues: CATSRVLAGGSEQYF.

The chain is built from TRBV4-2 and TRBJ2-4; TRBD2 agrees at 14 bases. CDR1 is LGHNA and CDR2 is YNFKEQ in the germline V gene. V was clipped by 3 bases and J by 5 bases; unmatched bases: 0. The CDR3 extends over 15 amino acids. CDR3 in DNA: TGTGCCAGCAGCCAGGGACTAGCGGGAGAAAACATTCAGTACTTC. Its protein is CASSQGLAGENIQYF.